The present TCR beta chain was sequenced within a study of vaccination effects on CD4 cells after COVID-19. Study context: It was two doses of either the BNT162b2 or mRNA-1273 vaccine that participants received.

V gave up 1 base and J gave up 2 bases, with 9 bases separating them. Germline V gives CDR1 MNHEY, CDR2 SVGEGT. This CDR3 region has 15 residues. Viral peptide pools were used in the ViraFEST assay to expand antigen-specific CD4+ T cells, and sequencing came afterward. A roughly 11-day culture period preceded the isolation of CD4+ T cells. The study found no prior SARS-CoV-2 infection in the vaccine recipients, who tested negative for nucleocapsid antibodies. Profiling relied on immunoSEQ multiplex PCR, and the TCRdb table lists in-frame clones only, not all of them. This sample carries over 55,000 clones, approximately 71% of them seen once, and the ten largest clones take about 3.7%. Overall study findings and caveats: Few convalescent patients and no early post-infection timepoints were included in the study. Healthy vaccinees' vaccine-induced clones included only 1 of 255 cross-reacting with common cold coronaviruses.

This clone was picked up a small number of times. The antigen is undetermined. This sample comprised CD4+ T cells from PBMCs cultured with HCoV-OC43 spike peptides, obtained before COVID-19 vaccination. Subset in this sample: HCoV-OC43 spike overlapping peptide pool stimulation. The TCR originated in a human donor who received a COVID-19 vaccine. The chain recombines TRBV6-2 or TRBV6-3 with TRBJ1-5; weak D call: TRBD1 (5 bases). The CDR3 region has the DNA TGTGCCAGCAGTTACTGGCCAGGGCGCAATCAGCCCCAGCATTTT. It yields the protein CASSYWPGRNQPQHF.